A selection of T cell receptor beta chains follows, all from one sample in a study of brain T cells in children with intractable seizures. The repertoire was sequenced with immunoSEQ multiplex PCR; TCRdb's copy has only in-frame clones and lacks some. In the table there are about 76,000 clones, about 93% of which are singletons. Material: peripheral blood, obtained at surgery. The source of these receptors is a boy younger than two with tuberous sclerosis and intractable seizures. CDR3s include the opening cysteine and the closing phenylalanine or tryptophan. The D gene is left open where the match is weak. For some rows the clone size is stated as once, few or many, or as a class when expanded; others skip it.

V: TRBV3-1/TRBV3-2; size: NA; D: NA; J: TRBJ1-3; CDR3: CASSQGTAVAQRTIYF; DNA: TGTGCCAGCAGCCAAGGGACGGCCGTTGCCCAACGCACCATATATTTT
V: TRBV7-6; size: NA; D: TRBD2; J: TRBJ2-1; CDR3: CASSPHTSSGGNNEQFF; DNA: TGTGCCAGCAGCCCCCACACTTCTAGCGGGGGCAACAATGAGCAGTTCTTC
V: TRBV3-1/TRBV3-2; size: NA; D: NA; J: TRBJ2-2; CDR3: CASSPSLNTGELFF; DNA: TGTGCCAGCAGCCCATCTCTAAACACCGGGGAGCTGTTTTTT
V: TRBV27; size: NA; D: TRBD2; J: TRBJ2-3; CDR3: CASSPIAGGYTDTQYF; DNA: TGTGCCAGCAGTCCCATAGCGGGAGGGTACACAGATACGCAGTATTTT
V: TRBV11-2; size: NA; D: NA; J: TRBJ2-2; CDR3: CASRYFTGGELFF; DNA: TGTGCCAGCAGATATTTTACGGGCGGGGAGCTGTTTTTT
V: TRBV7-9; size: NA; D: NA; J: TRBJ1-1; CDR3: CASSFGGGDTEAFF; DNA: TGTGCCAGCAGCTTTGGGGGAGGGGACACTGAAGCTTTCTTT
V: TRBV30; size: NA; D: TRBD2; J: TRBJ2-5; CDR3: CAWSFLTSGGRAQYF; DNA: TGTGCCTGGAGTTTTTTGACTAGCGGTGGTCGGGCCCAGTACTTC
V: TRBV30; size: NA; D: NA; J: TRBJ2-7; CDR3: CAWSVLDGYEQYF; DNA: TGTGCCTGGAGTGTCCTGGACGGTTACGAGCAGTACTTC
V: TRBV5-4; size: NA; D: TRBD1; J: TRBJ1-1; CDR3: CASSPRTTGRNTEAFF; DNA: TGTGCCAGCAGCCCTCGTACGACAGGGAGGAACACTGAAGCTTTCTTT
V: TRBV7-9; size: NA; D: TRBD1; J: TRBJ2-1; CDR3: CASSPDRAVSEQFF; DNA: TGTGCCAGCAGCCCGGACAGGGCGGTCAGCGAGCAGTTCTTC
V: TRBV15; size: NA; D: NA; J: TRBJ2-1; CDR3: CATSRRAGSGLILYNEQFF; DNA: TGTGCCACCAGCAGGCGGGCGGGATCGGGACTGATTTTATACAATGAGCAGTTCTTC
V: TRBV28; size: NA; D: NA; J: TRBJ2-5; CDR3: CASSPWLTRGWGGTQYF; DNA: TGTGCCAGCAGCCCATGGTTGACAAGGGGGTGGGGAGGGACCCAGTACTTC
V: TRBV5-1; size: NA; D: TRBD1; J: TRBJ1-2; CDR3: CASSSGQGKYGYTF; DNA: TGCGCCAGCAGCTCGGGACAGGGAAAATATGGCTACACCTTC
V: TRBV7-3; size: NA; D: NA; J: TRBJ2-1; CDR3: CASSLAGLGNEQFF; DNA: TGTGCCAGCAGCTTAGCGGGGCTAGGGAATGAGCAGTTCTTC
V: TRBV25-1; size: NA; D: NA; J: TRBJ2-7; CDR3: CASSGGSSRAPEQYF; DNA: TGTGCCAGCAGTGGGGGTTCGAGTCGGGCCCCCGAGCAGTACTTC
V: TRBV6-5; size: once; D: TRBD1; J: TRBJ1-1; CDR3: CASSYSAGGNTEAFF; DNA: TGTGCCAGCAGTTACTCAGCAGGGGGCAATACTGAAGCTTTCTTT
V: TRBV11-2; size: NA; D: NA; J: TRBJ1-1; CDR3: CASSLERVTLNTEAFF; DNA: TGTGCCAGCAGCTTGGAGAGAGTTACACTAAACACTGAAGCTTTCTTT
V: TRBV28; size: NA; D: TRBD1; J: TRBJ1-2; CDR3: CGTGRVINYGYTF; DNA: TGTGGGACAGGGAGGGTAATTAACTATGGCTACACCTTC
V: TRBV7-2; size: NA; D: NA; J: TRBJ1-1; CDR3: CASSSHGGTEAFF; DNA: TGTGCCAGCAGCTCCCATGGGGGCACTGAAGCTTTCTTT
V: TRBV4-2; size: few; D: TRBD2; J: TRBJ2-2; CDR3: CASSQGLVSSEELFF; DNA: TGTGCCAGCAGCCAGGGACTAGTAAGCAGCGAGGAGCTGTTTTTT
V: TRBV11-3; size: NA; D: TRBD1; J: TRBJ2-2; CDR3: CAGTGVTGELFF; DNA: TGTGCCGGGACAGGGGTAACCGGGGAGCTGTTTTTT
V: TRBV9; size: NA; D: TRBD1; J: TRBJ2-5; CDR3: CASSAGTGQETQYF; DNA: TGTGCCAGCAGCGCCGGGACAGGCCAAGAGACCCAGTACTTC
V: TRBV19; size: NA; D: NA; J: TRBJ1-1; CDR3: CASDGGIMNTEAFF; DNA: TGTGCCAGCGACGGGGGGATCATGAACACTGAAGCTTTCTTT
V: TRBV11-3; size: NA; D: NA; J: TRBJ1-1; CDR3: CASSLAPGRWGTEAFF; DNA: TGTGCCAGCAGCTTAGCCCCGGGACGGTGGGGCACTGAAGCTTTCTTT
V: TRBV5-6; size: NA; D: NA; J: TRBJ1-6; CDR3: CASSRAASNSPLHF; DNA: TGTGCCAGCAGCCGGGCCGCTAGCAATTCACCCCTCCACTTT
V: TRBV28; size: NA; D: NA; J: TRBJ1-2; CDR3: CASHGQHYGYTF; DNA: TGTGCCAGCCACGGACAGCACTATGGCTACACCTTC
V: TRBV7-3; size: NA; D: TRBD1; J: TRBJ2-2; CDR3: CASSAHGTGGFNTGELFF; DNA: TGTGCCAGCAGCGCTCACGGGACAGGGGGTTTCAACACCGGGGAGCTGTTTTTT
V: TRBV7-7; size: NA; D: TRBD1; J: TRBJ2-5; CDR3: CASSLGTGGKTQYF; DNA: TGTGCTAGCAGCTTAGGGACAGGGGGCAAGACCCAGTACTTC
V: TRBV19; size: few; D: NA; J: TRBJ1-2; CDR3: CASSISGFGNYGYTF; DNA: TGTGCCAGTAGTATATCAGGTTTCGGGAACTATGGCTACACCTTC
V: TRBV7-8; size: NA; D: TRBD1; J: TRBJ2-7; CDR3: CASSPDREYEQYF; DNA: TGTGCCAGCAGCCCCGACAGGGAATACGAGCAGTACTTC
V: TRBV29-1; size: NA; D: TRBD2; J: TRBJ2-1; CDR3: CSVEERLAGGKQFF; DNA: TGCAGCGTTGAGGAGCGGCTAGCGGGGGGGAAGCAGTTCTTC
V: TRBV9; size: NA; D: TRBD2; J: TRBJ2-5; CDR3: CASSVGASGGGETQYF; DNA: TGTGCCAGCAGCGTAGGGGCTAGCGGGGGTGGAGAGACCCAGTACTTC
V: TRBV6-6; size: NA; D: TRBD2; J: TRBJ2-1; CDR3: CASSRGNSGTSGSAEQFF; DNA: TGTGCCAGCAGTCGGGGCAACTCCGGGACTAGCGGGAGTGCTGAGCAGTTCTTC
V: TRBV11-2; size: NA; D: NA; J: TRBJ2-2; CDR3: CASSSTRRTANTGELFF; DNA: TGTGCCAGCAGCTCCACCCGCCGGACGGCGAACACCGGGGAGCTGTTTTTT
V: TRBV7-9; size: once; D: TRBD2; J: TRBJ2-1; CDR3: CASSSPGGVIYNEQFF; DNA: TGTGCCAGCAGCTCACCGGGAGGGGTTATCTACAATGAGCAGTTCTTC
V: TRBV6-5; size: NA; D: NA; J: TRBJ1-4; CDR3: CASSLGGRDEKLFF; DNA: TGTGCCAGCAGCCTAGGGGGAAGGGATGAAAAACTGTTTTTT
V: TRBV18; size: NA; D: NA; J: TRBJ2-7; CDR3: CASSPDGTAYEQYF; DNA: TGTGCCAGCTCACCAGACGGGACGGCCTACGAGCAGTACTTC
V: TRBV7-9; size: NA; D: NA; J: TRBJ1-5; CDR3: CASSSNPHQPQHF; DNA: TGTGCCAGCAGCTCGAATCCTCATCAGCCCCAGCATTTT
V: TRBV6-5; size: NA; D: TRBD2; J: TRBJ2-5; CDR3: CASSYALAVVRETQYF; DNA: TGTGCCAGCAGTTACGCCCTAGCGGTAGTTCGGGAGACCCAGTACTTC
V: TRBV3-1/TRBV3-2; size: NA; D: NA; J: TRBJ2-7; CDR3: CASSQEYRDYEQYF; DNA: TGTGCCAGCAGCCAAGAATACAGGGACTACGAGCAGTACTTC
V: TRBV6-4; size: NA; D: NA; J: TRBJ1-1; CDR3: CASSEFGGAGTEAFF; DNA: TGTGCCAGCAGTGAGTTCGGGGGCGCGGGCACTGAAGCTTTCTTT
V: TRBV6-1; size: NA; D: NA; J: TRBJ2-3; CDR3: CASSEEGNTQYF; DNA: TGTGCCAGCAGTGAAGAAGGAAATACGCAGTATTTT
V: TRBV2; size: NA; D: NA; J: TRBJ1-5; CDR3: CASSEEAKGARSNQPQHF; DNA: TGTGCCAGCAGTGAAGAGGCCAAGGGAGCGAGAAGCAATCAGCCCCAGCATTTT
V: TRBV28; size: NA; D: NA; J: TRBJ1-1; CDR3: CASEVVGVLNTEAFF; DNA: TGTGCCAGTGAGGTGGTGGGGGTCTTGAACACTGAAGCTTTCTTT
V: TRBV25-1; size: NA; D: TRBD2; J: TRBJ2-7; CDR3: CASSGASGAFYEQYF; DNA: TGTGCCAGCAGTGGCGCTAGCGGGGCTTTCTACGAGCAGTACTTC
V: TRBV27; size: NA; D: NA; J: TRBJ2-3; CDR3: CASKAPTDTQYF; DNA: TGTGCCAGCAAAGCCCCCACAGATACGCAGTATTTT
V: TRBV19; size: NA; D: NA; J: TRBJ1-1; CDR3: CASSSGAGNWDTEAFF; DNA: TGTGCCAGTAGTTCAGGGGCGGGGAATTGGGACACTGAAGCTTTCTTT
V: TRBV6-5; size: NA; D: TRBD2; J: TRBJ2-1; CDR3: CASSYLGLENNEQFF; DNA: TGTGCCAGCAGTTACTTGGGACTAGAAAACAATGAGCAGTTCTTC
V: TRBV14; size: NA; D: TRBD1; J: TRBJ2-7; CDR3: CASSQGTGPYEQYF; DNA: TGTGCCAGCAGCCAAGGGACAGGGCCCTACGAGCAGTACTTC
V: TRBV4-2; size: few; D: NA; J: TRBJ1-3; CDR3: CASSQAWNSENTIYF; DNA: TGTGCCAGCAGCCAAGCATGGAATTCCGAAAACACCATATATTTT
V: TRBV30; size: NA; D: TRBD1; J: TRBJ2-2; CDR3: CAWSRDSFSNTGELFF; DNA: TGTGCCTGGAGTAGGGACAGCTTTTCGAACACCGGGGAGCTGTTTTTT